The 10 T cell receptor beta chains below come from one sample, sequenced in a study of identical twins. TCRdb ran MiXCR on the 5' RACE reads and lists one entry per CDR3 protein. The sample has roughly 470,000 distinct CDR3 sequences; around 15% are singletons. These records were also assigned to another study, of yellow fever vaccine responses in identical twins.

Sequenced sample: CD4+ T cells sorted from blood. The receptors derive from a woman between 18 and 30 years old in good health.

The chain recombines TRBV19 with TRBJ2-6; D might be TRBD2 (6 bases). Looked up from germline, CDR1 is LNHDA and CDR2 is SQIVND (reference sequence). The ends were cut back, 7 bases at V and 2 bases at J, with 15 bases in the middle. The CDR3 length is 16 residues. The CDR3 bases are TGTGCCAGTACCACGGAGGGGAGGACTGGGGCCAACGTCCTGACTTTC. This encodes CASTTEGRTGANVLTF.

This clonotype turned up a few times. This chain connects TRBV12-3 or TRBV12-4 to TRBJ2-7, with D maybe TRBD2 (7 bases). The CDR3 totals 15 residues. Between the trimmed V and J ends, which lost 2 bases and 2 bases, there was a span of 13 bases. CDR3 nucleotides: TGTGCCAGCAGTTTATCGGGCGGGGGCACCTACGAGCAGTACTTC. Its translation: CASSLSGGGTYEQYF.

This clonotype was seen at least ten times. The chain has TRBV29-1 and TRBJ2-5; D ambiguous. This CDR3 spans 11 amino acids. The V end was cut by 1 base, the J end by 5 bases, with 5 bases between. CDR1 and CDR2 from the germline V gene are SQVTM and ANQGSEA. The CDR3: CSVEALETQYF. The CDR3 nucleotides are TGCAGCGTTGAAGCGCTTGAGACCCAGTACTTC.

The chain employs TRBV12-3 or TRBV12-4 and TRBJ2-7; unclear D gene. This CDR3 region has 13 residues. Deletions cut 3 bases from V and 0 bases from J, with 6 bases between. Here the CDR3 DNA reads TGTGCCAGCAGTTTGTCTACCTCCTACGAGCAGTACTTC. Translated: CASSLSTSYEQYF.

The chain couples TRBV11-2 to TRBJ2-7; D perhaps matches TRBD2 (6 bases). V lost 0 bases to trimming and J lost 3 bases, with 12 bases between them. The CDR3 extends over 15 amino acids. Germline assignment: CDR1 SGHAT and CDR2 FQNNGV. CDR3 sequence reads: CASSLDRGGVYEQYF. The CDR3 DNA follows: TGTGCCAGCAGCTTAGACCGGGGCGGGGTCTACGAGCAGTACTTC.

The chain recombines TRBV12-3 or TRBV12-4 with TRBJ2-7; 14 bases are shared with TRBD2. V was pared by 6 bases and J by 5 bases, with 18 bases of the junction left unmatched. This CDR3 spans 19 amino acids. CDR3 loop: CASSPSKGLAGVVRDEQYF. The CDR3 bases are TGTGCCAGCAGCCCTTCGAAGGGACTAGCGGGAGTTGTTCGGGACGAGCAGTACTTC.

This clonotype has just a few counts. This chain uses TRBV9 with TRBJ2-5; 12 bases are a match to TRBD2. V lost 3 bases, J lost 2 bases, and 11 bases stayed unmatched. The CDR3 has 18 amino acids. The germline V gene has CDR1 SGDLS and CDR2 YYNGEE. The CDR3 DNA follows: TGTGCCAGCAGCGGATCGCACGTCGGACTAGCGGGGCAAGAGACCCAGTACTTC. Translation gives CASSGSHVGLAGQETQYF.

This chain joins TRBV11-2 and TRBJ2-3; tentative D call: TRBD2 (6 bases). Germline loops: CDR1 SGHAT, CDR2 FQNNGV. The CDR3 loop spans 16 amino acids. Trimming stripped 4 bases from V and 2 bases from J, with 16 bases between. The CDR3 nucleotides are TGTGCCAGCAGCTCCCCGAAAGCGGGTATCACAGATACGCAGTATTTT. Its protein is CASSSPKAGITDTQYF. Variable domain in full (rest from reference TRBV11-2 and TRBJ2-3): EAGVAQSPRYKIIEKRQSVAFWCNPISGHATLYWYQQILGQGPKLLIQFQNNGVVDDSQLPKDRFSAERLKGVDSTLKIQPAKLEDSAVYLCASSSPKAGITDTQYFGPGTRLTVL.

The rearrangement uses TRBV5-1 and TRBJ2-1, with 13 bases lining up with TRBD2. V was clipped by 3 bases and J by 9 bases; unmatched bases: 6. Germline V lookup: CDR1 SGHRS, CDR2 YFSETQ. CDR3 length equals 15 residues. CDR3 DNA: TGCGCCAGCAGCTGGACCGGGACTAGCGGGATTGAGCAGTTCTTC. Translating gives CASSWTGTSGIEQFF.

V is TRBV5-1 and J is TRBJ2-1; D possibly uses TRBD1 or TRBD2 (6 bases each). The germline V gene encodes CDR1 SGHRS and CDR2 YFSETQ. Trimming left V 3 bases short and J 8 bases short, with 21 bases between. The CDR3 runs 16 residues. The CDR3 reads CASSYGGTPRMDEQFF. The CDR3 region has the DNA TGCGCCAGCAGCTACGGAGGGACACCGCGCATGGATGAGCAGTTCTTC.